The T cell receptor (beta chain) described here comes from a study of monozygotic twins with inflammatory bowel disease. Findings and limits, study-wide: Comparison of concordant versus discordant twins revealed no difference in repertoire similarity, possibly due to limited power. In patient repertoires, differing immunosuppressive treatments may have added some variability. It was not supported that a single strong signal or clonotype was associated with IBD.

The team made cDNA by running eight separate reactions for each sample. TCRdb reprocessed the 5' RACE reads, keeping one entry per CDR3 protein, no DNA. The sample data list just over 300,000 distinct CDR3 sequences. Germline lookup yields CDR1 SGHRS and CDR2 YFSETQ. This CDR3 has 14 amino acids. Remarks on this clonotype: The antigen is not known.

The source material was blood. The chain links TRBV5-1 to TRBJ2-7. The sequence was collected from a human donor with ulcerative colitis or Crohn's disease, or a healthy co-twin of an affected twin (not recorded which). The CDR3 loop is CASSLDGLTYEQYF.